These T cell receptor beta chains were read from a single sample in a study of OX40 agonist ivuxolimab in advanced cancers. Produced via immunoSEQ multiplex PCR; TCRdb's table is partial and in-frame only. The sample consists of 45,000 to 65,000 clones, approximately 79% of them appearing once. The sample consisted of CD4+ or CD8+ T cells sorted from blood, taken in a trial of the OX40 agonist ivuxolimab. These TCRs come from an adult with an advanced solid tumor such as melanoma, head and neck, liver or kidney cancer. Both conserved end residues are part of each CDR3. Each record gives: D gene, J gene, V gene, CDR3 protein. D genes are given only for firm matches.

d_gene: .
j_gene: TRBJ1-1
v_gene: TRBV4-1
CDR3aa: CASSQGRGARDTEAFF

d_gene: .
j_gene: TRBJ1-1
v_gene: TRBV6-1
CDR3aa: CATASQTQVNTEAFF

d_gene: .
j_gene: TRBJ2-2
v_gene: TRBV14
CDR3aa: CASSQDLGGKIGELFF

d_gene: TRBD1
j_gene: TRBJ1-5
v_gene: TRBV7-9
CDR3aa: CASSLHQGAGNQPQHF

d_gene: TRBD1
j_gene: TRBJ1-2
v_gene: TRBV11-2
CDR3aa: CASSSPGQALYGYTF

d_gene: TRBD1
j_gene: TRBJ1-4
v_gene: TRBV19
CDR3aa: CASSTGVEKLFF

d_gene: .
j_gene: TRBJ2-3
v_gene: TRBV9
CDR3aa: CASSVAMRATDTQYF

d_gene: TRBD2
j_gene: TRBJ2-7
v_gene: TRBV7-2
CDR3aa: CASSFLREGRGEQYF

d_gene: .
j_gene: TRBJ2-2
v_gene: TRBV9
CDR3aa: CASSVALANTGELFF

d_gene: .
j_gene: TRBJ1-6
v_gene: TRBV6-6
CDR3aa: CASSYRAANSPLHF

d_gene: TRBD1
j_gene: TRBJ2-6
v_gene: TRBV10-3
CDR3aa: CAISRQGLGANVLTF

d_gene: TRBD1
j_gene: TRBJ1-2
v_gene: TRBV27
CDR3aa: CASSRDRVTGYTF

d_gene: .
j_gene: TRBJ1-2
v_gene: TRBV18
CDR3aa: CASSLIQASNYGYTF

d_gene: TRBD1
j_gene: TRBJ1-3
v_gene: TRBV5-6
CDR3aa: CASSLVPGGAFGNTIYF

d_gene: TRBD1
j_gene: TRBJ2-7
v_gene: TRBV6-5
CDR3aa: CASRISLRGPYEQYF

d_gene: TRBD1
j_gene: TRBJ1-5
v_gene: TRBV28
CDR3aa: CASRPGQGGQPQHF

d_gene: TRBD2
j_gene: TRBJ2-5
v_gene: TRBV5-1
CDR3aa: CASQKGAGGPETQYF

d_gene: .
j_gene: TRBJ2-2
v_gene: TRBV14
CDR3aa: CASRLGSTGELFF

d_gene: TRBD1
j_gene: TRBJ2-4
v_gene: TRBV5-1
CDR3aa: CASSLAGQGAAKNIQYF

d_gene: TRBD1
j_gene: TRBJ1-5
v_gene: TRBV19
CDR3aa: CASSLDRVGNQPQHF

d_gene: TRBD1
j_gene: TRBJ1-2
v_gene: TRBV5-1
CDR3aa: CASADRGNSYTF

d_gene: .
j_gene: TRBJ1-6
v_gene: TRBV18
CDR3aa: CASSPVQGGSPLHF

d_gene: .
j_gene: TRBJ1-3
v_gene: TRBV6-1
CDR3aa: CASSEALPGASGNTIYF

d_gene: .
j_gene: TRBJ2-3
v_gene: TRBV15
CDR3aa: CATSSPGTPSTDTQYF

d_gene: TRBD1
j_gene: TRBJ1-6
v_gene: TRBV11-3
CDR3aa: CASSSGTANSPLHF

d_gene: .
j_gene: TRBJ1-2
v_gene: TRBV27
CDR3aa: CASSLRPFNYGYTF

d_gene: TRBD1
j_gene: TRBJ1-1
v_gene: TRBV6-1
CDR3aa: CASRTGNTEAFF

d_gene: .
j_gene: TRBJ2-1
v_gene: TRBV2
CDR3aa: CASSDEVSSYNEQFF

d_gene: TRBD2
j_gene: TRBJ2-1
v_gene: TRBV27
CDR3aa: CASVSGSRYNEQFF

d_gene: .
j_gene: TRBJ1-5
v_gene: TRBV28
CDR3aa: CASSLIVMTLQPQHF

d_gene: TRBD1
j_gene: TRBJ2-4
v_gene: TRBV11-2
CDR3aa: CASSLGDRGPKNIQYF

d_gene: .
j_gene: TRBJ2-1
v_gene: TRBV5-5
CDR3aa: CASSLGVARDEQFF

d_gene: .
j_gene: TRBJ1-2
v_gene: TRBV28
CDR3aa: CASSLRQRGYTF

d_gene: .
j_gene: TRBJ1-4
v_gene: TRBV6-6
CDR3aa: CASSYPGRDNEKLFF

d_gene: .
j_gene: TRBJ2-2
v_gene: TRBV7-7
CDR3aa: CASSLTGSTGELFF

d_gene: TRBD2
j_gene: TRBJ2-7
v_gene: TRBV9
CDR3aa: CASSKAGGYYEQYF

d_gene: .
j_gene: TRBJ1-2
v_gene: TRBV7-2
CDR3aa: CASSHRGIDYGYTF

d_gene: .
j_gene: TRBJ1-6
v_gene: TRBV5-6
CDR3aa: CASSLVQGDYNSPLHF

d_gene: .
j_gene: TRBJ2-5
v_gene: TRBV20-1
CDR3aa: CSAPQGPTQYF

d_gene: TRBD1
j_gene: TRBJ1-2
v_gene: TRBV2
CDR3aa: CASSQEGARSGYTF

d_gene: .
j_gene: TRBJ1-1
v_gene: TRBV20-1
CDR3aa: CSARANTEAFF

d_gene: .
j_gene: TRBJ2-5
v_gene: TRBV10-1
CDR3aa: CASRRTLQETQYF

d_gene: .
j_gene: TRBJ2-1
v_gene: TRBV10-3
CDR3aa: CAISVGTWRNEQFF